This record covers a single TCR beta chain. Antigen specificity is unknown. Germline V lookup: CDR1 SQVTM, CDR2 ANQGSEA. The CDR3 has 13 residues. Unmatched junction bases numbered 6, after V lost 4 bases and J lost 8 bases. This sample was taken from a study of neoadjuvant nivolumab and ipilimumab in lung cancer. The protocol was immunoSEQ multiplex PCR, while the TCRdb copy is restricted to in-frame clones and leaves out a portion. Here the sample spans over 25,000 clones, about 80% being singletons. General study results and limits: Pretherapy blood TCR richness correlated positively with resected tumor richness.

The J gene is TRBJ2-1, the V gene TRBV29-1; 9 positions agree with TRBD2. The clonotype was recovered from an adult with non-small cell lung cancer. The material sequenced was tumor tissue, taken after neoadjuvant nivolumab, alone or with ipilimumab, at or shortly before surgery. The CDR3 reads CSVVSGTSYEQFF. Written as DNA, the CDR3 is TGCAGCGTTGTCTCCGGGACTAGCTATGAGCAGTTCTTC.